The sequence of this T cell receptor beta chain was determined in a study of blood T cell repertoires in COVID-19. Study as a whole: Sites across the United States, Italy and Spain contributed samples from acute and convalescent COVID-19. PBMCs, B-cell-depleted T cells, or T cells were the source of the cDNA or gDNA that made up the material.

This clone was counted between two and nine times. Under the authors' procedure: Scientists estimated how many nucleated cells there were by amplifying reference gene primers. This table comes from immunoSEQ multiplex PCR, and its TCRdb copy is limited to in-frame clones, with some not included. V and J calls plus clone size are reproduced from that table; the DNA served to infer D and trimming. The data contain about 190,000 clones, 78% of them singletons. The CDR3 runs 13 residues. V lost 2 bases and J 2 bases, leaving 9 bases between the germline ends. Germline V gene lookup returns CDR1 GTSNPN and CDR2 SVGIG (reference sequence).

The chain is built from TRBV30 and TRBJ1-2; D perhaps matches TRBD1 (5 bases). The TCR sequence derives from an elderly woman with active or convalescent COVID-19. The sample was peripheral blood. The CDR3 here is CAWSRTQNYGYTF. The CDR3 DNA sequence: TGTGCCTGGAGTCGGACACAAAACTATGGCTACACCTTC.